Listed here are 17 T cell receptor beta chains from one sample, sequenced in a study of CD8+CD57+ T cells in acquired aplastic anemia. Genomic DNA templated the TCR beta VDJ and CDR3 profiling. TCRdb re-derived calls from the reads in MiXCR, one entry per CDR3 protein. The sample includes about 190,000 distinct CDR3 sequences, approximately 49% of them seen just once. The sample taken for sequencing was sorted CD4+, CD8+, or CD8+CD57+ T cells (not recorded which) from PBMCs. These receptors came from a human donor in good health, serving as a control.

In this sample, this clonotype turned up a few times. This chain uses TRBV10-3 with TRBJ1-2; tentative D call: TRBD1 (5 bases). Trimming took 7 bases from V and 0 from J, leaving 18 bases between them. The germline V gene encodes CDR1 ENHRY and CDR2 SYGVKD. This CDR3 is built from 16 residues. CDR3 sequence: CAITGDSNLANYGYTF. The CDR3 coding sequence is TGTGCCATCACCGGGGACTCGAACTTAGCTAACTATGGCTACACCTTC.

V is TRBV7-3 and J is TRBJ2-5, with D possibly TRBD2 on 6 matching bases. Germline V gene data show CDR1 as SGHTA and CDR2 as FQGTGA. The length of the CDR3 is 17 residues. V was trimmed by 5 bases and J by 5 bases, leaving 24 bases between them. As DNA, the CDR3 is TGTGCCAGCAGCCCCTTAGTCCCCACTAGCCCCGGGGAGACCCAGTACTTC. This gives the protein CASSPLVPTSPGETQYF.

This clonotype showed up just a few times. The chain has TRBV28 and TRBJ1-1; 7 bases align to TRBD1. The germline V gene encodes CDR1 MDHEN and CDR2 SYDVKM. Trimming removed 1 base from V and 5 bases from J; junction bases left unmatched: 4. This CDR3 has 14 residues. The CDR3 DNA follows: TGTGCCAGCAGTTTATCCTACAGGGGTACTGAAGCTTTCTTT. It encodes CASSLSYRGTEAFF. Complete variable domain (other parts from reference TRBV28 and TRBJ1-1): DVKVTQSSRYLVKRTGEKVFLECVQDMDHENMFWYRQDPGLGLRLIYFSYDVKMKEKGDIPEGYSVSREKKERFSLILESASTNQTSMYLCASSLSYRGTEAFFGQGTRLTVV.

This clonotype was picked up many times. V usage is TRBV5-1 and J usage is TRBJ1-1; a possible D gene is TRBD1 (5 bases). CDR3 length: 17 amino acids. V was pared by 6 bases and J by 0 bases, with 21 bases between. Germline V gene sequence: CDR1 SGHRS, CDR2 YFSETQ. Here the CDR3 reads CASTPGRWDGLNTEAFF. The DNA for the CDR3 is TGCGCCAGCACCCCCGGGAGGTGGGACGGACTGAACACTGAAGCTTTCTTT.

Points on this clonotype: As the CDR3 is not closed by the conserved phenylalanine or tryptophan, this likely results from a read error. Because the CDR3's place on the DNA is in doubt, the DNA is left out and the CDR3 is given as listed by TCRdb. This sequence joins TRBV4-2 and TRBJ1-6. Termini included, the CDR3 measures 10 amino acids. Per germline, CDR1 LGHNA and CDR2 YNFKEQ. The CDR3 region is CASSQENSPS.

This clonotype was seen at least ten times. The chain links TRBV5-1 to TRBJ1-5; D gene ambiguous. The length of the CDR3 is 14 residues. With 2 bases removed from V and 4 bases from J, the gap between germline ends came to 10 bases. The germline CDR1 and CDR2 sequences are SGHRS and YFSETQ. CDR3 nucleotide sequence: TGCGCCAGCAGCTTCGGCAGCAGTAATCAGCCCCAGCATTTT. Residues: CASSFGSSNQPQHF.

This clonotype was seen many times. The gene calls are TRBV29-1 and TRBJ2-7, with 9 positions matching TRBD1. The CDR3 spans 14 residues. Looked up from germline, CDR1 is SQVTM and CDR2 is ANQGSEA. The ends lost 1 base at V and 4 bases at J; junction bases unmatched: 5. The CDR3 sequence: CSVEVAGQGYEQYF. CDR3 DNA: TGCAGCGTTGAAGTGGCGGGACAGGGATACGAGCAGTACTTC.

The gene calls are TRBV20-1 and TRBJ2-5; 7 bases align to TRBD2. Looked up from germline, CDR1 is DFQATT and CDR2 is SNEGSKA (reference sequence). Germline trimming cut 3 bases from V and 5 bases from J; bases unmatched to any gene: 6. The CDR3 loop spans 13 amino acids. Here the CDR3 DNA reads TGCAGTGCTAGGGGAGCGGGGAGGGAGACCCAGTACTTC. The encoded protein is CSARGAGRETQYF.

This clonotype was seen ten or more times. This sequence joins TRBV10-3 and TRBJ2-1, with 10 positions matching TRBD2. Germline assignment: CDR1 ENHRY and CDR2 SYGVKD. Trimming removed 1 base from V and 6 bases from J; junction bases left unmatched: 6. This CDR3 spans 16 amino acids. The CDR3 DNA follows: TGTGCCATCAGTGAGTTCGGGACTAGCGTCCTCAATGAGCAGTTCTTC. Translation gives CAISEFGTSVLNEQFF.

The gene calls are TRBV10-3 and TRBJ1-2, with 7 bases aligning to TRBD1. V dropped 7 bases and J dropped 5; count of bases not matched to a gene: 7. CDR1 and CDR2 (germline): ENHRY, SYGVKD. The CDR3 length is 13 residues. The DNA of the CDR3 is TGTGCCATCACCGGCGGGACAGATTATGGCTACACCTTC. Translation: CAITGGTDYGYTF.

This clonotype was recorded at least ten times. This sequence joins TRBV11-2 and TRBJ1-2; weak D call: TRBD1 (5 bases). The V end lost 1 base, the J end lost 7 bases, and 10 bases lay between the germline ends. CDR1 and CDR2 (germline): SGHAT, FQNNGV. The length of the CDR3 is 13 residues. The CDR3, as DNA: TGTGCCAGCAGCTTAGGGCAGGGATCTGGCTACACCTTC. It encodes CASSLGQGSGYTF. The whole variable domain, remainder taken from reference TRBV11-2 and TRBJ1-2, is EAGVAQSPRYKIIEKRQSVAFWCNPISGHATLYWYQQILGQGPKLLIQFQNNGVVDDSQLPKDRFSAERLKGVDSTLKIQPAKLEDSAVYLCASSLGQGSGYTFGSGTRLTVV.

At least ten counts were recorded for this clonotype. The chain has TRBV6-2 or TRBV6-3 and TRBJ1-2, with a tentative D call TRBD1 (6 bases). CDR1 is MNHEY and CDR2 is SVGEGT in the germline V gene. The V gene lost 9 bases and the J gene lost 0 bases, with 11 bases spanning the gap. The CDR3 totals 13 residues. This chain's CDR3 is CASSDSSNYGYTF. The CDR3 coding sequence is TGTGCCAGTTCGGACAGCTCTAACTATGGCTACACCTTC.

This chain links TRBV2 with TRBJ1-1; 8 bases map to TRBD1. Trimming at V came to 7 bases and at J to 4 bases, leaving 8 bases not matched to a gene. The CDR3 consists of 14 residues. From germline, CDR1 is SNHLY and CDR2 FYNNEI. CDR3 DNA sequence: TGTGCCAGCAAAAATACAGGGGGGAGCACTGAAGCTTTCTTT. This translates into CASKNTGGSTEAFF.

The rearrangement joins TRBV2 to TRBJ2-3, with TRBD2 identical over 9 bases. The CDR3 loop spans 18 amino acids. The germline gives CDR1 SNHLY, CDR2 FYNNEI. V was pared by 7 bases and J by 0 bases, with 14 bases of the junction left unmatched. DNA for the CDR3: TGTGCCAGCAAGCCCCGCGGGGAGCGGGGGGATAGCACAGATACGCAGTATTTT. Its translation: CASKPRGERGDSTDTQYF.

This clonotype was seen just once. The chain carries TRBV7-3 and TRBJ2-3, with TRBD2 matching 10 bases. V was pared by 3 bases and J by 2 bases, with 8 bases of the junction left unmatched. The CDR3 covers 17 residues. Germline V CDR1 and CDR2: SGHTA, FQGTGA. CDR3 DNA sequence: TGTGCCAGCAGCTTTCGGGGTAGCGGGGGGTACACAGATACGCAGTATTTT. Its translation is CASSFRGSGGYTDTQYF.

This clonotype was seen ten or more times. The chain joins TRBV4-1 to TRBJ2-1; the match to TRBD2 covers 9 bases. Germline CDR1 is MGHRA and CDR2 is YSYEKL. The CDR3 is 17 residues long. With 0 bases clipped from V and 4 bases from J, the junction kept 7 bases outside the gene matches. Written as DNA, the CDR3 is TGCGCCAGCAGCCAAGATCTCCTAGCGGGGAAGTACAATGAGCAGTTCTTC. Encoded protein: CASSQDLLAGKYNEQFF.

The V gene is TRBV5-1, the J gene TRBJ2-5; 10 bases line up with TRBD1. The length of the CDR3 is 17 residues. Germline V gives CDR1 SGHRS, CDR2 YFSETQ. V trimming: 4 bases; J trimming: 5 bases; junction bases outside the gene matches: 14. The CDR3 reads CASSATGTGVWQETQYF. The CDR3 region has the DNA TGCGCCAGCAGCGCAACCGGGACAGGGGTATGGCAGGAGACCCAGTACTTC.